A selection of T cell receptor beta chains follows, all from one sample in a study of a mutant IDH1 vaccine in newly diagnosed glioma. No cognate antigen is known for these TCRs. The assay was immunoSEQ multiplex PCR, and TCRdb's table has in-frame clones only and misses some. The table lists tens of thousands of clones, 75% to 90% of them singletons. Sample: PBMCs, taken from a glioma patient whose treatment included an IDH1 peptide vaccine. The receptors stem from a man aged 40-50 years with glioma. The CDR3 runs from the conserved cysteine through the conserved F or W. Fields, in order: V gene, clone size, D gene, J gene, CDR3 protein, CDR3 DNA. D genes are given only for firm matches. Some rows have no size entry. The others give once, few or many, or a class for an expanded clone.

TRBV7-9	-	-	TRBJ2-1	CASSKTVGEQFF	TGTGCCAGCAGCAAGACGGTCGGTGAGCAGTTCTTC
TRBV5-6	once	-	TRBJ2-1	CASSLWWAYNEQFF	TGTGCCAGCAGCTTGTGGTGGGCCTACAATGAGCAGTTCTTC
TRBV6-6	-	-	TRBJ1-4	CASSPSSLRTNEKLFF	TGTGCCAGCAGTCCCAGCAGCCTTCGAACTAATGAAAAACTGTTTTTT
TRBV10-3	-	-	TRBJ1-1	CAIRGVNFGTEAFF	TGTGCCATCAGGGGGGTCAATTTTGGCACTGAAGCTTTCTTT
TRBV19	-	-	TRBJ1-5	CASSMGEVGQPQHF	TGTGCCAGTAGTATGGGCGAAGTGGGTCAGCCCCAGCATTTT
TRBV7-3	-	-	TRBJ2-2	CASSLQGTGELFF	TGTGCCAGCAGCTTACAGGGGACCGGGGAGCTGTTTTTT
TRBV19	-	TRBD1	TRBJ2-1	CASRRTGSNNEQFF	TGTGCCAGTAGGAGGACAGGGAGTAACAATGAGCAGTTCTTC
TRBV6-1	-	-	TRBJ2-4	CASRGPLEGYF	TGTGCCAGCAGGGGCCCACTGGAGGGGTACTTC
TRBV7-8	-	-	TRBJ2-1	CASSLFRSYNEQFF	TGTGCCAGCAGCCTCTTCCGGAGCTACAATGAGCAGTTCTTC
TRBV29-1	few	-	TRBJ2-1	CSVEGPDSYNEQFF	TGCAGCGTTGAAGGGCCGGACTCCTACAATGAGCAGTTCTTC
TRBV11-3	-	TRBD2	TRBJ2-1	CASSPRTSGSEQFF	TGTGCCAGCAGCCCCAGGACTAGCGGTAGTGAGCAGTTCTTC
TRBV5-1	-	TRBD1	TRBJ1-2	CASSEGQGYGYTF	TGCGCCAGCAGCGAGGGACAGGGCTATGGCTACACCTTC
TRBV27	-	-	TRBJ1-5	CASSLRGTQPQHF	TGTGCCAGCAGTTTAAGGGGCACTCAGCCCCAGCATTTT
TRBV9	-	-	TRBJ2-3	CASSVATTDTQYF	TGTGCCAGCAGCGTAGCTACGACAGATACGCAGTATTTT
TRBV19	-	-	TRBJ1-6	CASRPGLPYNSPLHF	TGTGCCAGTAGACCGGGCCTCCCTTATAATTCACCCCTCCACTTT
TRBV27	once	TRBD1	TRBJ1-5	CASSLRTLGQGSPQPQHF	TGTGCCAGCAGTTTACGAACTTTGGGACAGGGATCCCCTCAGCCCCAGCATTTT
TRBV14	-	-	TRBJ2-1	CASSQGDGGEQFF	TGTGCCAGCAGCCAAGGGGACGGTGGTGAGCAGTTCTTC
TRBV19	-	-	TRBJ2-6	CASLGLPHSGANVLTF	TGTGCCAGCCTGGGGCTCCCCCACTCTGGGGCCAACGTCCTGACTTTC
TRBV11-2	-	-	TRBJ2-7	CASSLDPRGSYEQYF	TGTGCCAGCAGCTTAGATCCCCGGGGGTCCTACGAGCAGTACTTC
TRBV18	-	-	TRBJ1-1	CASSPLALTEAFF	TGTGCCAGCTCACCACTTGCGCTCACTGAAGCTTTCTTT
TRBV28	-	TRBD1	TRBJ1-4	CASGAGTENEKLFF	TGTGCCAGCGGCGCCGGGACAGAGAATGAAAAACTGTTTTTT
TRBV10-2	few	TRBD1	TRBJ2-2	CASSLTGERNTGELFF	TGCGCCAGCAGCCTGACAGGGGAGAGAAACACCGGGGAGCTGTTTTTT
TRBV7-2	once	-	TRBJ2-5	CASSTAGRRQETQYF	TGTGCCAGCAGCACCGCGGGACGGCGACAAGAGACCCAGTACTTC
TRBV5-1	-	-	TRBJ1-1	CASSLGQGRHTEAFF	TGCGCCAGCAGCTTGGGGCAGGGCCGGCACACTGAAGCTTTCTTT
TRBV28	-	TRBD2	TRBJ2-7	CASSLGVGTSGRLTPVREQYF	TGTGCCAGCAGTTTAGGGGTGGGAACTAGCGGGCGGTTAACTCCCGTGCGGGAGCAGTACTTC
TRBV11-2	-	TRBD2	TRBJ2-1	CASSLPSGSWSYNEQFF	TGTGCCAGCAGCCTCCCTAGCGGGAGTTGGTCCTACAATGAGCAGTTCTTC
TRBV25-1	-	-	TRBJ2-2	CATRLAAGELFF	TGTGCCACCAGACTGGCGGCCGGGGAGCTGTTTTTT
TRBV27	-	-	TRBJ1-1	CASSVQGEGTEAFF	TGTGCCAGCAGTGTACAGGGAGAAGGCACTGAAGCTTTCTTT
TRBV6-5	few	-	TRBJ1-5	CASSRWLGNQPQHF	TGTGCCAGCAGTCGGTGGTTGGGCAATCAGCCCCAGCATTTT
TRBV9	-	-	TRBJ1-3	CASSSSLGSGNTIYF	TGTGCCAGCAGCTCCTCACTAGGGTCCGGAAACACCATATATTTT
TRBV28	once	-	TRBJ1-5	CASSMTANSNQPQHF	TGTGCCAGCAGTATGACAGCTAATAGCAATCAGCCCCAGCATTTT
TRBV5-6	-	-	TRBJ1-6	CASSLGRRGSPLHF	TGTGCCAGCAGCTTGGGGAGGCGGGGTTCACCCCTCCACTTT
TRBV6-6	few	-	TRBJ2-7	CASSPTAVFGAEYF	TGTGCCAGCAGCCCCACGGCAGTGTTCGGGGCGGAGTACTTC
TRBV10-3	once	TRBD2	TRBJ2-1	CAISRTSGPNNEQFF	TGTGCCATCTCTCGGACTAGCGGGCCCAACAATGAGCAGTTCTTC
TRBV6-5	-	-	TRBJ2-2	CASSPDWDTGELFF	TGTGCCAGCAGTCCTGACTGGGACACCGGGGAGCTGTTTTTT
TRBV7-2	once	-	TRBJ1-3	CASSPHRVRGNTIYF	TGTGCCAGCAGCCCTCATCGGGTTCGGGGAAACACCATATATTTT
TRBV5-6	-	-	TRBJ1-3	CASSLSPRSGNTIYF	TGTGCCAGCAGCTTGTCGCCGCGCTCTGGAAACACCATATATTTT